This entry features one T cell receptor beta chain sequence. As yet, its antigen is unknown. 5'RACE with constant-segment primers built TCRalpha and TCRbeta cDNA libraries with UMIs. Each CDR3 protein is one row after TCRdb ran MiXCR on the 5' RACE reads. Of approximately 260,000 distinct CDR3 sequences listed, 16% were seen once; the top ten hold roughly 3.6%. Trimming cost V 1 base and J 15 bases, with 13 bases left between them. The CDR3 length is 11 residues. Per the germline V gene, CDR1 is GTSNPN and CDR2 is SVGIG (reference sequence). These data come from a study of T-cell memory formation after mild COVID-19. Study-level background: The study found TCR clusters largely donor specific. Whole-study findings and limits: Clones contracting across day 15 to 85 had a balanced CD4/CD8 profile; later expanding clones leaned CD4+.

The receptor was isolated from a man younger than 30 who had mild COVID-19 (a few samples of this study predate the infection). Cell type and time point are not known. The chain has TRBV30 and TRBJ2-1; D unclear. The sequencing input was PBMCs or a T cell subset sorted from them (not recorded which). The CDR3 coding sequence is TGTGCCTGGAGTGCGAGTCTGGTTCCGTTCTTC. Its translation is CAWSASLVPFF. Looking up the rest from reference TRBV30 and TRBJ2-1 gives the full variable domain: SQTIHQWPATLVQPVGSPLSLECTVEGTSNPNLYWYRQAAGRGLQLLFYSVGIGQISSEVPQNLSASRPQDRQFILSSKKLLLSDSGFYLCAWSASLVPFFGPGTRLTVL.